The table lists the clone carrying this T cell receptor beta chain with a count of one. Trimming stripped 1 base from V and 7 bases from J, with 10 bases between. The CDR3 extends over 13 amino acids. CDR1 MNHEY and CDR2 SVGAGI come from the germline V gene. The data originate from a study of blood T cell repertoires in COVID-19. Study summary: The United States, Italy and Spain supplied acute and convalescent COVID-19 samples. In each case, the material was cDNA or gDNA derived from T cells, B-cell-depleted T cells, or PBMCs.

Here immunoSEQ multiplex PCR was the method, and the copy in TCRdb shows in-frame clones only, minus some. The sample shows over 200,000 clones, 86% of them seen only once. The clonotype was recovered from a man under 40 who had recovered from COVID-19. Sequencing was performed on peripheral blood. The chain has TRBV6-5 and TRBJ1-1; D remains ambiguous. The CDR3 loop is CASSYLRAIEAFF. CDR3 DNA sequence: TGTGCCAGCAGTTACTTGCGGGCTATTGAAGCTTTCTTT.